The clone carrying this TCR beta chain was seen repeatedly, ten times or more. What it binds is not known. The source of the sample is a study of human T cells and chemical hapten exposure. CDR3 length: 13 amino acids. Trimming shortened V by 2 bases and J by 2 bases, and 6 bases separated the two germline ends. Study-level results: DPC sensitization did not alter TCRs above 1 in 1000 frequency.

From the 5' RACE reads, TCRdb called clonotypes with MiXCR, one entry per CDR3 protein. Among more than 140,000 distinct CDR3 sequences listed, approximately 4% were seen once. RNA extraction used unfractionated whole blood as the source of total RNA. V is TRBV12-3 or TRBV12-4 and J is TRBJ2-5; D gene unclear. The clonotype comes from a female donor in good health. The CDR3 sequence: CASSLRQQETQYF. CDR3 bases: TGTGCCAGCAGTTTACGCCAGCAAGAGACCCAGTACTTC.